This is a list of T cell receptor beta chains from one sample in a study of cytomegalovirus exposure and HLA in healthy donors. This table comes from immunoSEQ multiplex PCR, and its TCRdb copy is limited to in-frame clones, with some not included. Among about 200,000 clones, around nine tenths were seen once, and the ten largest hold roughly 2%. Source material: PBMCs. The source of these receptors is a woman aged 18-29 years in good health and CMV-seropositive. Each CDR3 is given with its conserved first and last residue. A D gene is named only where the DNA matches it firmly. Not all rows give a size; the values are once, few, many and, for expanded clones, a class.

clone_size: -; d_call: -; j_call: TRBJ2-3; v_call: TRBV28; cdr3_aa: CASSLWARFTDTQYF; cdr3_nt: TGTGCCAGCAGTTTATGGGCTAGATTCACAGATACGCAGTATTTT
clone_size: -; d_call: TRBD2; j_call: TRBJ2-7; v_call: TRBV27; cdr3_aa: CASTTGGEGSLEQYF; cdr3_nt: TGTGCCAGCACCACTGGCGGGGAGGGCTCGCTCGAGCAGTACTTC
clone_size: -; d_call: -; j_call: TRBJ2-7; v_call: TRBV27; cdr3_aa: CASSFGVIYEQYF; cdr3_nt: TGTGCCAGCAGTTTCGGGGTGATCTACGAGCAGTACTTC
clone_size: -; d_call: -; j_call: TRBJ1-5; v_call: TRBV2; cdr3_aa: CASSARYYSNQPQHF; cdr3_nt: TGTGCCAGCAGCGCTAGATACTATAGCAATCAGCCCCAGCATTTT
clone_size: -; d_call: -; j_call: TRBJ2-1; v_call: TRBV28; cdr3_aa: CASSLISAYNEQFF; cdr3_nt: TGTGCCAGCAGTTTGATTAGCGCCTACAATGAGCAGTTCTTC
clone_size: -; d_call: -; j_call: TRBJ2-3; v_call: TRBV27; cdr3_aa: CASSTTDTQYF; cdr3_nt: TGTGCCAGCAGTACTACTGATACGCAGTATTTT
clone_size: -; d_call: -; j_call: TRBJ2-7; v_call: TRBV11-2; cdr3_aa: CASSLAQRANEQYF; cdr3_nt: TGTGCCAGCAGCTTAGCCCAGCGGGCCAACGAGCAGTACTTC
clone_size: -; d_call: -; j_call: TRBJ1-2; v_call: TRBV11-2; cdr3_aa: CASRQPGEKLGYTF; cdr3_nt: TGTGCCAGCAGACAACCAGGGGAAAAACTTGGCTACACCTTC
clone_size: -; d_call: -; j_call: TRBJ2-3; v_call: TRBV7-9; cdr3_aa: CASSLLGTNSPDTQYF; cdr3_nt: TGTGCCAGCAGCCTACTGGGGACAAATAGCCCAGATACGCAGTATTTT
clone_size: -; d_call: TRBD1; j_call: TRBJ2-7; v_call: TRBV6-5; cdr3_aa: CASSVSGTGSYEQYF; cdr3_nt: TGTGCCAGCAGCGTTTCCGGGACAGGGTCCTACGAGCAGTACTTC
clone_size: -; d_call: TRBD1; j_call: TRBJ2-6; v_call: TRBV29-1; cdr3_aa: CSVEDRDTGANVLTF; cdr3_nt: TGCAGCGTTGAGGACAGGGACACCGGGGCCAACGTCCTGACTTTC
clone_size: -; d_call: -; j_call: TRBJ2-7; v_call: TRBV5-1; cdr3_aa: CASCLEDGYEQYF; cdr3_nt: TGCGCCAGCTGTCTGGAGGACGGCTACGAGCAGTACTTC
clone_size: -; d_call: -; j_call: TRBJ1-2; v_call: TRBV28; cdr3_aa: CASTGTYYGYTF; cdr3_nt: TGTGCCAGCACAGGGACATACTATGGCTACACCTTC
clone_size: -; d_call: TRBD1; j_call: TRBJ2-5; v_call: TRBV28; cdr3_aa: CASSPGTGWETQYF; cdr3_nt: TGTGCCAGCAGTCCCGGGACAGGGTGGGAGACCCAGTACTTC
clone_size: -; d_call: -; j_call: TRBJ1-2; v_call: TRBV5-4; cdr3_aa: CASSKDGLYGYTF; cdr3_nt: TGTGCCAGCAGCAAGGACGGACTCTATGGCTACACCTTC
clone_size: -; d_call: TRBD2; j_call: TRBJ2-2; v_call: TRBV5-1; cdr3_aa: CASSRGGLAGAGELFF; cdr3_nt: TGCGCCAGCAGCCGGGGGGGACTAGCGGGAGCCGGGGAGCTGTTTTTT
clone_size: -; d_call: TRBD1; j_call: TRBJ2-3; v_call: TRBV6-5; cdr3_aa: CASSPGQASDTQYF; cdr3_nt: TGTGCCAGCAGCCCGGGACAGGCCTCAGATACGCAGTATTTT
clone_size: -; d_call: TRBD2; j_call: TRBJ2-1; v_call: TRBV27; cdr3_aa: CASSLGLAGGEQFF; cdr3_nt: TGTGCCAGCAGTCTCGGACTAGCGGGAGGTGAGCAGTTCTTC
clone_size: -; d_call: -; j_call: TRBJ2-1; v_call: TRBV6-1; cdr3_aa: CVSQVGDNRLF; cdr3_nt: TGTGTATCCCAGGTGGGGGACAATCGACTCTTC
clone_size: -; d_call: -; j_call: TRBJ2-2; v_call: TRBV9; cdr3_aa: CASSDRTRSATGELFF; cdr3_nt: TGTGCCAGCAGCGATAGGACAAGAAGCGCCACCGGGGAGCTGTTTTTT
clone_size: -; d_call: TRBD1; j_call: TRBJ2-2; v_call: TRBV5-1; cdr3_aa: CASSPPRTGGFTGELFF; cdr3_nt: TGCGCCAGCAGCCCGCCACGGACAGGTGGATTCACCGGGGAGCTGTTTTTT
clone_size: -; d_call: -; j_call: TRBJ2-3; v_call: TRBV27; cdr3_aa: CASSPTSTDTQYF; cdr3_nt: TGTGCCAGCAGTCCGACTAGCACAGATACGCAGTATTTT
clone_size: -; d_call: -; j_call: TRBJ1-1; v_call: TRBV27; cdr3_aa: CASSFLSGAGTEAFF; cdr3_nt: TGTGCCAGCAGTTTCCTTAGTGGCGCAGGCACTGAAGCTTTCTTT
clone_size: -; d_call: -; j_call: TRBJ1-5; v_call: TRBV5-1; cdr3_aa: CASSFDADNQPQHF; cdr3_nt: TGCGCCAGCAGCTTTGACGCGGACAATCAGCCCCAGCATTTT
clone_size: -; d_call: TRBD1; j_call: TRBJ2-3; v_call: TRBV27; cdr3_aa: CASSRDRGSDTQYF; cdr3_nt: TGTGCCAGCAGTAGGGACAGGGGATCAGATACGCAGTATTTT
clone_size: -; d_call: TRBD2; j_call: TRBJ2-3; v_call: TRBV14; cdr3_aa: CASSQDKTSGRGDTQYF; cdr3_nt: TGTGCCAGCAGCCAAGATAAGACTAGCGGGAGGGGAGATACGCAGTATTTT
clone_size: -; d_call: -; j_call: TRBJ1-2; v_call: TRBV28; cdr3_aa: CASSSVGGGYGYTF; cdr3_nt: TGTGCCAGCAGTTCGGTCGGGGGGGGCTATGGCTACACCTTC
clone_size: -; d_call: TRBD1; j_call: TRBJ2-3; v_call: TRBV5-1; cdr3_aa: CASSLAGQGSSDTQYF; cdr3_nt: TGCGCCAGCAGCTTGGCGGGACAGGGAAGTTCAGATACGCAGTATTTT
clone_size: -; d_call: TRBD1; j_call: TRBJ1-2; v_call: TRBV5-1; cdr3_aa: CASRQPGTGGSPNYGYTF; cdr3_nt: TGCGCCAGCAGACAACCCGGGACAGGGGGTTCCCCCAACTATGGCTACACCTTC
clone_size: -; d_call: -; j_call: TRBJ1-1; v_call: TRBV4-2; cdr3_aa: CASSQGGLRDLNTEAFF; cdr3_nt: TGTGCCAGCAGCCAAGGAGGGTTGCGCGACTTGAACACTGAAGCTTTCTTT
clone_size: -; d_call: TRBD1; j_call: TRBJ1-1; v_call: TRBV6-5; cdr3_aa: CASILTGGLNTEAFF; cdr3_nt: TGTGCCAGCATCTTGACAGGGGGCTTGAACACTGAAGCTTTCTTT
clone_size: -; d_call: -; j_call: TRBJ2-7; v_call: TRBV6-1; cdr3_aa: CASSWTAYEQYF; cdr3_nt: TGTGCCAGCAGTTGGACAGCCTACGAGCAGTACTTC
clone_size: -; d_call: TRBD2; j_call: TRBJ2-7; v_call: TRBV5-4; cdr3_aa: CASSLVAGEIYEQYF; cdr3_nt: TGTGCCAGCAGCTTGGTAGCGGGAGAGATTTACGAGCAGTACTTC
clone_size: -; d_call: -; j_call: TRBJ2-3; v_call: TRBV9; cdr3_aa: CASSVGRQGTDTQYF; cdr3_nt: TGTGCCAGCAGCGTGGGGAGGCAGGGCACAGATACGCAGTATTTT
clone_size: -; d_call: TRBD1; j_call: TRBJ2-7; v_call: TRBV6-1; cdr3_aa: CASSKDRPLTYEQYF; cdr3_nt: TGTGCCAGCAGTAAGGACAGGCCCTTAACCTACGAGCAGTACTTC
clone_size: few; d_call: TRBD1; j_call: TRBJ1-4; v_call: TRBV7-9; cdr3_aa: CASSLGQGLEKLFF; cdr3_nt: TGTGCCAGCAGCCTGGGACAGGGGCTTGAAAAACTGTTTTTT
clone_size: -; d_call: TRBD2; j_call: TRBJ2-7; v_call: TRBV5-4; cdr3_aa: CAGSAGPGLAGEQYF; cdr3_nt: TGTGCCGGATCCGCCGGGCCGGGACTAGCGGGCGAGCAGTACTTC
clone_size: -; d_call: -; j_call: TRBJ2-1; v_call: TRBV11-2; cdr3_aa: CASSLDRYSGKQFF; cdr3_nt: TGTGCCAGCAGCTTAGATCGGTATAGCGGAAAGCAGTTCTTC